These T cell receptor beta chains were read from a single sample in a study of T cells in Graves' hyperthyroidism and ophthalmopathy. TCRdb re-derived calls from the multiplex PCR reads in MiXCR, one entry per CDR3 protein. The table has approximately 560,000 distinct CDR3 sequences, around 42% seen once. The sequenced sample was peripheral blood or thyroid tissue (not recorded which). These receptors were obtained from a woman between 18 and 29 years old with Graves' hyperthyroidism. The CDR3 runs from the conserved cysteine through the conserved F or W. The D gene is left open where the match is weak. Some rows have no size entry. The others give once, few or many, or a class for an expanded clone.

D	V	J	size	CDR3	DNA
TRBD1	TRBV7-3	TRBJ1-1	NA	CASSLTVGGQGVTEAFF	TGTGCCAGCAGCTTAACAGTGGGGGGGCAGGGGGTCACTGAAGCTTTCTTT
NA	TRBV20-1	TRBJ1-6	few	CSAIGPTGNSPLHF	TGCAGTGCTATTGGACCCACGGGAAATTCACCCCTCCACTTT
NA	TRBV5-4	TRBJ1-5	many	CASSKDNQPQHF	TGTGCCAGCTCGAAGGACAATCAGCCCCAGCATTTT
NA	TRBV7-3	TRBJ1-1	many	CASSATGLTFF	TGTGCCAGCAGCGCTACAGGGTTGACTTTCTTT
TRBD1	TRBV9	TRBJ2-7	NA	CASSQVWTGGDEQYF	TGTGCCAGCAGCCAAGTTTGGACAGGGGGAGATGAGCAGTACTTC
NA	TRBV5-8	TRBJ1-2	few	CASSFRGRDGYTF	TGTGCCAGCAGCTTCAGGGGTAGAGATGGCTACACCTTC
NA	TRBV6-2/TRBV6-3	TRBJ1-4	few	CASSSLRGRTDNEKLFF	TGTGCCAGCAGTTCCTTAAGAGGACGGACAGATAATGAAAAACTGTTTTTT
TRBD1	TRBV12-3/TRBV12-4	TRBJ1-5	many	CASSPGTGYNQPQHF	TGTGCCAGCAGCCCCGGGACAGGTTACAATCAGCCCCAGCATTTT
TRBD2	TRBV7-6	TRBJ2-7	NA	CASSSGTSEYEQYF	TGTGCCAGCAGCAGTGGAACTAGCGAATACGAGCAGTACTTC
TRBD1	TRBV2	TRBJ2-7	NA	CASSRQGFGEQYF	TGTGCCAGCAGTAGACAGGGGTTCGGCGAGCAGTACTTC
NA	TRBV10-3	TRBJ1-4	NA	CAISAGHLREKLFF	TGTGCCATCAGTGCAGGCCACCTCCGGGAAAAACTGTTTTTT
TRBD1	TRBV2	TRBJ1-2	many	CASSAGTGRGYTF	TGTGCCAGCAGTGCCGGGACAGGGCGCGGCTACACCTTC
NA	TRBV29-1	TRBJ2-5	many	CSAEPGMGVRYF	TGCAGCGCTGAACCCGGTATGGGGGTGAGGTACTTC